Below, one T cell receptor (beta chain) is given with its context. Its cognate antigen is unknown. The table came from immunoSEQ multiplex PCR; TCRdb's copy has only in-frame clones and leaves some out. The sample shows around 1.5 million clones, around 98% of them seen only once. This record comes from a study of shared clonotypes between healthy human individuals. Notes on the study in general: An anticipated effect of sequencing depth on clonotype sharing among donors was recognized. Generally, naive subsets (rather than memory subsets) showed larger estimated richness.

Germline values: CDR1 LGHNA, CDR2 YNFKEQ. The CDR3 sequence is 16 residues long. Trimming at V came to 5 bases and at J to 6 bases, leaving 10 bases not matched to a gene. This TCR was sampled from a man aged 25 to 45 in good health. The chain combines TRBV4-2 with TRBJ2-2; 9 nucleotides match TRBD1. Material for sequencing was naive CD4+ T cells sorted from blood. Sample subset: CD45RA+ positively selected. DNA for the CDR3: TGTGCCAGCAGCACGTTACAGGGGGCAGAGGCCGGGGAGCTGTTTTTT. Encoded protein: CASSTLQGAEAGELFF.